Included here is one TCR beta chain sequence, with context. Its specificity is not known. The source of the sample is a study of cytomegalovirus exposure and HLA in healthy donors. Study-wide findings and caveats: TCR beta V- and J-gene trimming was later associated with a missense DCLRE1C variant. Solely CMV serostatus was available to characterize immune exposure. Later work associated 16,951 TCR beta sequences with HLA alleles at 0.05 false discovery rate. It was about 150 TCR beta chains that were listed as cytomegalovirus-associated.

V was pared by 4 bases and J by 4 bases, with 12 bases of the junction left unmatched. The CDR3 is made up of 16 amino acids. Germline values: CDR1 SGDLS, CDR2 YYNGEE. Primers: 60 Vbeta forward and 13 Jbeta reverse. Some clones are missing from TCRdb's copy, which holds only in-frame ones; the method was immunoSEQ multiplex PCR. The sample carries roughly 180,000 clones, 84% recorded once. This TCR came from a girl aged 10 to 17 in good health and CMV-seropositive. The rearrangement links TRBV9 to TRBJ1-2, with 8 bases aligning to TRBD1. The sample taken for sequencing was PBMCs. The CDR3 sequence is CASSRQRTGSIYGYTF. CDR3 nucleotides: TGTGCCAGCAGCCGTCAAAGGACAGGGTCGATCTATGGCTACACCTTC. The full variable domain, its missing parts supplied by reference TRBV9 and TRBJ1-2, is DSGVTQTPKHLITATGQRVTLRCSPRSGDLSVYWYQQSLDQGLQFLIQYYNGEERAKGNILERFSAQQFPDLHSELNLSSLELGDSALYFCASSRQRTGSIYGYTFGSGTRLTVV.